Listed here are 25 T cell receptor beta chains from one sample, sequenced in a study of OX40 agonist ivuxolimab in advanced cancers. Sequencing used immunoSEQ multiplex PCR; TCRdb keeps in-frame clones, though not all of them. The table shows 96,000 or so clones, with approximately 80% occurring only once. The sequences come from CD4+ or CD8+ T cells sorted from blood, collected in a trial of the OX40 agonist ivuxolimab. These TCRs come from an adult with an advanced solid tumor such as melanoma, head and neck, liver or kidney cancer.

This clone is judged medium-sized. The chain carries TRBV19 and TRBJ2-3; D remains unclear. Germline V gene sequence: CDR1 LNHDA, CDR2 SQIVND (reference sequence). Trimming removed 3 bases at V and 5 bases at J, with 12 bases between. The CDR3 is 14 residues long. Written as DNA, the CDR3 is TGTGCCAGTAGTATCGCCAGGTCGGGAGATACGCAGTATTTT. Encoded protein: CASSIARSGDTQYF. Filled out from reference TRBV19 and TRBJ2-3, the complete variable domain reads DGGITQSPKYLFRKEGQNVTLSCEQNLNHDAMYWYRQDPGQGLRLIYYSQIVNDFQKGDIAEGYSVSREKKESFPLTVTSAQKNPTAFYLCASSIARSGDTQYFGPGTRLTVL.

The chain recombines TRBV14 with TRBJ1-2; no reliable D call. This CDR3 has 14 residues. V was clipped by 1 base and J by 6 bases, with 12 bases between them. Per germline, CDR1 SGHDN and CDR2 FVKESK. The CDR3 region has the DNA TGTGCCAGCAGCCAAGTCGGAAATATCCATGGCTACACCTTC. It specifies CASSQVGNIHGYTF.

V usage is TRBV19 and J usage is TRBJ1-5; D is unclear. CDR1 is LNHDA, CDR2 SQIVND, per germline (reference sequence). The V gene lost 7 bases and the J gene lost 5 bases, with 18 bases spanning the gap. This CDR3 is built from 15 residues. The CDR3 loop is CASTYNEQTYQPQHF. The CDR3 bases are TGTGCCAGTACCTACAATGAACAGACATATCAGCCCCAGCATTTT.

The chain has TRBV5-1 and TRBJ2-5, with TRBD2 identical over 7 bases. V dropped 5 bases and J dropped 1; count of bases not matched to a gene: 8. The germline V gene has CDR1 SGHRS and CDR2 YFSETQ. CDR3 size: 15 residues. The DNA of the CDR3 is TGCGCCAGCAGGGAGAGACTAGCTGGCCAAGAGACCCAGTACTTC. Translation gives CASRERLAGQETQYF.

The chain links TRBV27 to TRBJ2-7, with D possibly being TRBD1 (5 bases). CDR1 and CDR2 (germline): MNHEY, SMNVEV (reference sequence). Trimming removed 4 bases at V and 3 bases at J, with 13 bases between. CDR3 length: 14 amino acids. DNA for the CDR3: TGTGCCAGCAGTTCACTCCTCGGACACTACGAGCAGTACTTC. It is translated as CASSSLLGHYEQYF.

The gene calls are TRBV19 and TRBJ1-3, with D hard to call. The V gene lost 2 bases and the J gene lost 4 bases, with 9 bases spanning the gap. This CDR3 has 14 amino acids. In germline, CDR1 is LNHDA, CDR2 SQIVND (reference sequence). This CDR3 reads CASSISGGGNTIYF. CDR3 DNA sequence: TGTGCCAGTAGTATATCGGGCGGCGGAAACACCATATATTTT.

This clone was observed once. The V call is TRBV27, the J call TRBJ2-1; 9 bases map to TRBD2. Germline CDR1 MNHEY, CDR2 SMNVEV (reference sequence). Trimming at V came to 6 bases and at J to 3 bases, leaving 9 bases not matched to a gene. This CDR3 is 16 amino acids long. In DNA form, the CDR3 reads TGTGCCAGCAGCCCGCCCGCGACTAGCGGCTACAATGAGCAGTTCTTC. It is translated as CASSPPATSGYNEQFF.

The chain couples TRBV20-1 to TRBJ1-2; 9 nucleotides line up with TRBD1. Germline values: CDR1 DFQATT, CDR2 SNEGSKA (reference sequence). This CDR3 spans 11 amino acids. V lost 6 bases, J lost 6 bases, and 2 bases stayed unmatched. CDR3 bases: TGCAGTGCAAGGACAGGGGATGGCTACACCTTC. This translates into CSARTGDGYTF.

The rearrangement uses TRBV20-1 and TRBJ2-1; D gene ambiguous. The germline V gene has CDR1 DFQATT and CDR2 SNEGSKA (reference sequence). The CDR3 has 11 residues. The germline V and J ends were trimmed by 5 bases and 13 bases, with 15 bases remaining between them. The CDR3 loop is CSARTDPLQFF. The DNA for the CDR3 is TGCAGTGCTCGGACCGACCCGTTACAGTTCTTC.

This rearrangement joins TRBV2 to TRBJ1-2; 8 bases agree with TRBD1. Germline V gene data show CDR1 as SNHLY and CDR2 as FYNNEI. The CDR3 contains 14 residues. V lost 4 bases and J lost 0; bases outside the gene matches: 1. The CDR3 DNA sequence: TGTGCCAGCAGTGTGACAGGGGCTAACTATGGCTACACCTTC. This gives the protein CASSVTGANYGYTF.

The chain links TRBV10-3 to TRBJ1-1, with D maybe TRBD1 (6 bases). V was clipped by 2 bases and J by 4 bases, with 14 bases between them. Germline CDR1 and CDR2: ENHRY and SYGVKD. The length of the CDR3 is 15 residues. CDR3 sequence (DNA): TGTGCCATCAGTGAGCGGGGGCCGGGCAGCACTGAAGCTTTCTTT. This gives the protein CAISERGPGSTEAFF.

J is TRBJ2-3 and V is TRBV7-2; 10 bases align to TRBD1. The CDR3 extends over 15 amino acids. The V and J ends lost 5 bases and 4 bases, in that order; junction bases with no gene match: 6. Germline CDR1 is SGHTA and CDR2 is FQGNSA. CDR3 sequence: CASSIPGQGSDTQYF. CDR3 DNA: TGTGCCAGCAGCATTCCGGGACAGGGGTCAGATACGCAGTATTTT.

The rearrangement joins TRBV11-2 to TRBJ2-3; 8 nucleotides align to TRBD2. The germline gives CDR1 SGHAT, CDR2 FQNNGV. This CDR3 region has 15 residues. The trim removed 7 bases at V and 3 bases at J, leaving 9 bases unmatched. The CDR3 DNA follows: TGTGCCAGCAACCTAGCGGGCTACCCGACAGATACGCAGTATTTT. It is translated as CASNLAGYPTDTQYF. Filled out from reference TRBV11-2 and TRBJ2-3, the complete variable domain reads EAGVAQSPRYKIIEKRQSVAFWCNPISGHATLYWYQQILGQGPKLLIQFQNNGVVDDSQLPKDRFSAERLKGVDSTLKIQPAKLEDSAVYLCASNLAGYPTDTQYFGPGTRLTVL.

This clone has a count of ten or more. The V gene is TRBV10-2, the J gene TRBJ2-7; tentative D call: TRBD2 (6 bases). The V and J ends lost 8 bases and 4 bases respectively, with 15 bases between them. CDR1 and CDR2 from the germline V gene are WSHSY and SAAADI. The CDR3 runs 13 residues. CDR3 bases: TGCGCCAGCGGCGCGGCGGGAAAATACGAGCAGTACTTC. Amino acids: CASGAAGKYEQYF.

This clone was counted a few times. The chain uses TRBV27 and TRBJ2-1; 7 bases agree with TRBD1. CDR3 length equals 13 residues. The V gene end was trimmed by 3 bases and the J gene end by 6 bases; junction bases not matched to a gene: 2. Germline CDR1 MNHEY, CDR2 SMNVEV (reference sequence). The CDR3 region has the DNA TGTGCCAGCAGTTTTTGGGACAGCAATGAGCAGTTCTTC. This translates into CASSFWDSNEQFF.

The gene calls are TRBV30 and TRBJ1-3; weak D call: TRBD1 (5 bases). The germline V and J ends were trimmed by 2 bases and 1 base, with 9 bases remaining between them. This CDR3 comprises 14 residues. Germline lookup yields CDR1 GTSNPN and CDR2 SVGIG (reference sequence). CDR3 residues: CAWSLGVSGNTIYF. CDR3 DNA sequence: TGTGCCTGGAGTTTGGGGGTGTCTGGAAACACCATATATTTT. Variable domain in full (rest from reference TRBV30 and TRBJ1-3): SQTIHQWPATLVQPVGSPLSLECTVEGTSNPNLYWYRQAAGRGLQLLFYSVGIGQISSEVPQNLSASRPQDRQFILSSKKLLLSDSGFYLCAWSLGVSGNTIYFGEGSWLTVV.

This clone was seen a few times. This chain connects TRBV21-1 to TRBJ2-7; whether TRBD1, the table's D call, matches the DNA was not checked. TRBV21-1 is marked as a pseudogene. CDR3 size: 16 residues. The CDR3 loop reads CASSKAPGPPIYEQYF. In nucleotides, the CDR3 is TGTGCCAGCAGCAAAGCGCCAGGGCCACCTATCTACGAGCAGTACTTC.

The chain couples TRBV5-1 to TRBJ2-3; D is uncertain. Germline lookup yields CDR1 SGHRS and CDR2 YFSETQ. Trimming took off 2 bases at V and 4 bases at J, with 11 bases between the two ends. CDR3 length equals 14 residues. The CDR3, as DNA: TGCGCCAGCAGCTTAGGCCAGAGCCCAGATACGCAGTATTTT. Its translation is CASSLGQSPDTQYF.

In this sample, this clone turned up many times. This sequence joins TRBV6-1 and TRBJ1-2; 10 bases fit TRBD1. The CDR3 length is 15 residues. Germline V gene lookup returns CDR1 MNHNS and CDR2 SASEGT. V was pared by 6 bases and J by 4 bases, with 8 bases of the junction left unmatched. CDR3 nucleotides: TGTGCCAGCAGGGATCGGGACAGGGGAGCCTATGGCTACACCTTC. Translating gives CASRDRDRGAYGYTF.

V gene TRBV5-1 combines with J gene TRBJ2-7, with 7 nucleotides matching TRBD1. With 0 bases clipped from V and 6 bases from J, the junction kept 3 bases outside the gene matches. The CDR3 spans 13 residues. Per the germline V gene, CDR1 is SGHRS and CDR2 is YFSETQ. The CDR3, as DNA: TGCGCCAGCAGCTTGGGCTACAGGGGCGAGCAGTACTTC. Translating it yields CASSLGYRGEQYF.

The chain combines TRBV7-6 with TRBJ2-1, with 10 positions matching TRBD2. The V gene end was trimmed by 5 bases and the J gene end by 7 bases; junction bases not matched to a gene: 14. This CDR3 is 17 amino acids long. Germline values: CDR1 SGHVS, CDR2 FNYEAQ. This chain's CDR3 is CASSNPSGSPLRNEQFF. CDR3 bases: TGTGCCAGCAGCAATCCTAGCGGGAGCCCCCTCAGGAATGAGCAGTTCTTC.

The chain is built from TRBV5-4 and TRBJ2-3; D unresolved. V was trimmed by 0 bases and J by 0 bases, leaving 5 bases between them. The length of the CDR3 is 14 residues. CDR1 is SGHNT and CDR2 is YYREEE in the germline V gene (reference sequence). CDR3 residues: CASSLDASTDTQYF. In DNA form, the CDR3 reads TGTGCCAGCAGCTTGGATGCTAGCACAGATACGCAGTATTTT.

J is TRBJ2-2 and V is TRBV29-1, with 10 bases that match TRBD2. Germline V gene lookup returns CDR1 SQVTM and CDR2 ANQGSEA. The CDR3 spans 15 residues. J was trimmed by 1 base and V by 5 bases; bases with no gene match: 4. The CDR3, as DNA: TGCAGCGTTCGGGCTAGCGGGGGGAACACCGGGGAGCTGTTTTTT. Protein product: CSVRASGGNTGELFF.

The rearrangement links TRBV7-2 to TRBJ2-3; D possibly corresponds to TRBD2 (6 bases). Germline V gene lookup returns CDR1 SGHTA and CDR2 FQGNSA. This CDR3 is 15 amino acids long. V lost 1 base and J lost 3, with 11 bases in between. CDR3 region: CASSLGGGTTDTQYF. The CDR3 DNA is TGTGCCAGCAGCTTAGGCGGCGGGACGACAGATACGCAGTATTTT.

In its sample, this clone was seen once. J is TRBJ2-3 and V is TRBV14, with 7 bases aligning to TRBD2. The CDR3 is 15 amino acids. Trimming removed 6 bases from V and 0 bases from J; junction bases left unmatched: 6. Germline loops: CDR1 SGHDN, CDR2 FVKESK. The CDR3, as DNA: TGTGCCAGCAGTCCCGGGACTACCAGCACAGATACGCAGTATTTT. Translation gives CASSPGTTSTDTQYF.